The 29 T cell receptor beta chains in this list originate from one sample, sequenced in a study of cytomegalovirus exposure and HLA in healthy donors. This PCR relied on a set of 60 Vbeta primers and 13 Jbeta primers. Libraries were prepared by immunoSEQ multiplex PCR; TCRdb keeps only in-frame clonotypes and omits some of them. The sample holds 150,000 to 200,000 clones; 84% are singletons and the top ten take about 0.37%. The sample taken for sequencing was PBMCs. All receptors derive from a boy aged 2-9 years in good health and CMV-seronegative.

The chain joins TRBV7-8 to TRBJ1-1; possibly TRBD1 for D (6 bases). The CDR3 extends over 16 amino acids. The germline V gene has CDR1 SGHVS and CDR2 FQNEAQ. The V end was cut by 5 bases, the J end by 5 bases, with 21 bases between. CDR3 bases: TGTGCCAGCAGCCTCCCCGCGGCAGGGGTTGAAACTGAAGCTTTCTTT. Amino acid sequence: CASSLPAAGVETEAFF.

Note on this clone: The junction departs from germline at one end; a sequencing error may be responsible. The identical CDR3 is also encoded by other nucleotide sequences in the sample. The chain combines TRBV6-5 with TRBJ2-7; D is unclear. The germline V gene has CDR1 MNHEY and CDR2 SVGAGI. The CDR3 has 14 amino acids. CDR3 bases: TGCGCCAGCAGATCCACACCCCTGGCCAGCGAGCAGTACTTC. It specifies CASRSTPLASEQYF.

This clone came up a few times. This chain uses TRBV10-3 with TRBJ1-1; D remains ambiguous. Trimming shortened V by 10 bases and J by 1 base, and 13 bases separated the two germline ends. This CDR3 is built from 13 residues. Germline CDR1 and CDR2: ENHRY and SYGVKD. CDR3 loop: CATERESNTEAFF. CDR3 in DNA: TGTGCCACGGAACGGGAGTCGAACACTGAAGCTTTCTTT.

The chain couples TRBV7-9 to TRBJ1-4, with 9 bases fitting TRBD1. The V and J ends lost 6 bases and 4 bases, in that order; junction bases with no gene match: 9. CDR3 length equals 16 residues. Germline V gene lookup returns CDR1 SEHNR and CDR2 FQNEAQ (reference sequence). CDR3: CASRPQQTGGNEKLFF. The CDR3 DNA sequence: TGTGCCAGCAGACCCCAGCAGACAGGGGGTAATGAAAAACTGTTTTTT.

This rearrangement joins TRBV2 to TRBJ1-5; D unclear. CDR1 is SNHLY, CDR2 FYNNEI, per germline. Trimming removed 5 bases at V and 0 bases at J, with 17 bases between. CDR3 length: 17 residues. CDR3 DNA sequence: TGTGCCAGCAGTCCTAACGGGGATGTTTATAGCAATCAGCCCCAGCATTTT. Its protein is CASSPNGDVYSNQPQHF.

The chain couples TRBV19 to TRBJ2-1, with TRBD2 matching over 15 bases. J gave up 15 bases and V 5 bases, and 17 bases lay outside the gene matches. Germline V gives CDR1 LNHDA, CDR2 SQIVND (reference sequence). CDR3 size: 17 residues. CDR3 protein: CASSAVRPGLAGGDPFF. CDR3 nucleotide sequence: TGTGCCAGTAGTGCCGTTAGGCCGGGACTAGCGGGAGGAGACCCGTTCTTC.

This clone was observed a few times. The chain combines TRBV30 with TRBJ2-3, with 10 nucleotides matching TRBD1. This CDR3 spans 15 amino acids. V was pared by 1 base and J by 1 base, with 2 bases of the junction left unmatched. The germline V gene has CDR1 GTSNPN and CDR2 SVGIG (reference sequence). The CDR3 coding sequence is TGTGCCTGGAGTGAAGGGACAGGGGGCACAGATACGCAGTATTTT. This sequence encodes CAWSEGTGGTDTQYF.

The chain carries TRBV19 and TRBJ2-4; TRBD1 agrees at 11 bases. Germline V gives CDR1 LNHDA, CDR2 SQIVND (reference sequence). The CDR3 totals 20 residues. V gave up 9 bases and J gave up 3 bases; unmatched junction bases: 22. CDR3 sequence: CASKPNLWTGGLFDKNIQYF. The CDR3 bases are TGTGCCAGCAAACCGAATTTGTGGACAGGGGGCCTTTTTGACAAAAACATTCAGTACTTC.

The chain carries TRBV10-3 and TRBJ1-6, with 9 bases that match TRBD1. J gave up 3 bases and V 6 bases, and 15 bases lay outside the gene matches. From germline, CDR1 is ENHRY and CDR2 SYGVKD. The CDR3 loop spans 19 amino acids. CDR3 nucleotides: TGTGCCATCAGGGAGGGACAGGGAGATGGATATGGCTATAATTCACCCCTCCACTTT. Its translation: CAIREGQGDGYGYNSPLHF.

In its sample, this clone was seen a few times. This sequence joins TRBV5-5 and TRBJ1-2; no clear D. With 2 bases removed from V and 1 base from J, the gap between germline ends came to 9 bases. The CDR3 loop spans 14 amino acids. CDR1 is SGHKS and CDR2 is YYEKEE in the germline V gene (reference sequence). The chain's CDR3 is CASSFNRDNYGYTF. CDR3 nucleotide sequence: TGTGCCAGCAGCTTTAACAGAGATAACTATGGCTACACCTTC.

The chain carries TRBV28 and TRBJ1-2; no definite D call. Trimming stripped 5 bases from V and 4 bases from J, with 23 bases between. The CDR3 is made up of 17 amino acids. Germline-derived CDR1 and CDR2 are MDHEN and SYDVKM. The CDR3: CASSPSSPGSSSYGYTF. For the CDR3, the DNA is TGTGCCAGCAGTCCGAGTTCACCCGGGTCTTCCAGCTATGGCTACACCTTC.

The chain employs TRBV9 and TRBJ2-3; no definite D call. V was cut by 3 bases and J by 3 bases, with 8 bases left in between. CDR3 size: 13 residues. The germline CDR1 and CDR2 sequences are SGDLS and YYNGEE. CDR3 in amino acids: CASSETGTDTQYF. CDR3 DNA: TGTGCCAGCAGCGAGACTGGGACAGATACGCAGTATTTT. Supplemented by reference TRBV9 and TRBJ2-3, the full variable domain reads DSGVTQTPKHLITATGQRVTLRCSPRSGDLSVYWYQQSLDQGLQFLIQYYNGEERAKGNILERFSAQQFPDLHSELNLSSLELGDSALYFCASSETGTDTQYFGPGTRLTVL.

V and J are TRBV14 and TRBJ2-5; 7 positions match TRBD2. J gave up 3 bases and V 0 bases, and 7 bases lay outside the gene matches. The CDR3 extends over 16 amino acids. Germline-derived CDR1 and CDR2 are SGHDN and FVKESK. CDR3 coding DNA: TGTGCCAGCAGCCAAGATCTCGGGACTACAAAAGAGACCCAGTACTTC. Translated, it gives CASSQDLGTTKETQYF. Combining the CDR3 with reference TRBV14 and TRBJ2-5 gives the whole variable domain EAGVTQFPSHSVIEKGQTVTLRCDPISGHDNLYWYRRVMGKEIKFLLHFVKESKQDESGMPNNRFLAERTGGTYSTLKVQPAELEDSGVYFCASSQDLGTTKETQYFGPGTRLLVL.

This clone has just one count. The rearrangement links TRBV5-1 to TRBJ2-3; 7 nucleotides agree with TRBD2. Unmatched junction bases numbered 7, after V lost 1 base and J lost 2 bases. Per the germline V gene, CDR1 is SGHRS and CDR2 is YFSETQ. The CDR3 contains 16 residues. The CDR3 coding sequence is TGCGCCAGCAGCTTGCCTAGCGGAGATCCCACAGATACGCAGTATTTT. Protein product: CASSLPSGDPTDTQYF.

Here the CDR3 DNA reads TGTGCCAGCGGGGACAGCTTCAATCAGCCCCAGCATTTT. Translation: CASGDSFNQPQHF. V and J are TRBV6-5 and TRBJ1-5; 7 nucleotides agree with TRBD1. This CDR3 has 13 residues. Germline lookup yields CDR1 MNHEY and CDR2 SVGAGI. V lost 8 bases, J lost 3 bases, and 4 bases stayed unmatched.

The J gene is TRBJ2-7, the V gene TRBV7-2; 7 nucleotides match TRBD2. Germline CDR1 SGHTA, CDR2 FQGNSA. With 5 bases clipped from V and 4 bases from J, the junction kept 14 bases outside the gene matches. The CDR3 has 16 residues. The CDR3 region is CASSRSGTTRQYEQYF. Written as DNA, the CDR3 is TGTGCCAGCAGCCGATCAGGGACTACCCGGCAATACGAGCAGTACTTC.

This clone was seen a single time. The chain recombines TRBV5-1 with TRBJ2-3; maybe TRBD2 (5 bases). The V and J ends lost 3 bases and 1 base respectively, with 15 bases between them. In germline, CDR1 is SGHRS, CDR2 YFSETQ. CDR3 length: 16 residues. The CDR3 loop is CASSYTRRGGTDTQYF. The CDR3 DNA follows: TGCGCCAGCAGCTACACTAGACGGGGAGGCACAGATACGCAGTATTTT.

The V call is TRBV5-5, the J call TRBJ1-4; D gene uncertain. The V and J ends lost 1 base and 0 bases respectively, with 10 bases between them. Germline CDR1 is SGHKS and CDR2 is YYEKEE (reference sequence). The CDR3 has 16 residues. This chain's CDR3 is CASSLFLGATNEKLFF. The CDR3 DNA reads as TGTGCCAGCAGCTTGTTCCTTGGAGCAACTAATGAAAAACTGTTTTTT. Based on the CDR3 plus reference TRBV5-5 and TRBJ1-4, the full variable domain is DAGVTQSPTHLIKTRGQQVTLRCSPISGHKSVSWYQQVLGQGPQFIFQYYEKEERGRGNFPDRFSARQFPNYSSELNVNALLLGDSALYLCASSLFLGATNEKLFFGSGTQLSVL.

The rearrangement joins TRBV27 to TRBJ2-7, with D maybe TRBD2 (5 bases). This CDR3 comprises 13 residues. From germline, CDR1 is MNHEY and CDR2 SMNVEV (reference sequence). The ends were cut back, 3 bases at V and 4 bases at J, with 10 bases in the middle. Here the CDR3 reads CASSFSGGYEQYF. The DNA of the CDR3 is TGTGCCAGCAGTTTCAGCGGCGGGTACGAGCAGTACTTC.

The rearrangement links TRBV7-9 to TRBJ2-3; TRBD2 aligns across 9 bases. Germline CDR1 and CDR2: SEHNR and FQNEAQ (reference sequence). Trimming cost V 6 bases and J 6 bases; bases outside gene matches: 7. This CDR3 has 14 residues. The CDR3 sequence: CASRGTSSADTQYF. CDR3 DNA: TGTGCCAGCAGGGGGACTAGCAGCGCGGATACGCAGTATTTT.

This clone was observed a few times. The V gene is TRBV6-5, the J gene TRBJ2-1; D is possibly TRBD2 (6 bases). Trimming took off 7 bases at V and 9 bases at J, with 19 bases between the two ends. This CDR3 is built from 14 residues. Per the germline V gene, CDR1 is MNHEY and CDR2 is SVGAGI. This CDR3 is CASTEGASVAEQFF. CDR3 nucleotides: TGTGCCAGCACTGAGGGTGCTAGCGTGGCTGAGCAGTTCTTC.

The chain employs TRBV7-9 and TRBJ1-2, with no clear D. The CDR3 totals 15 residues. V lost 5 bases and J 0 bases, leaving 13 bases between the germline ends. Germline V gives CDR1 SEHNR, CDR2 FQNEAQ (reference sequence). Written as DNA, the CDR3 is TGTGCCAGCAGCCTCGCGAACAGAGCTAACTATGGCTACACCTTC. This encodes CASSLANRANYGYTF.

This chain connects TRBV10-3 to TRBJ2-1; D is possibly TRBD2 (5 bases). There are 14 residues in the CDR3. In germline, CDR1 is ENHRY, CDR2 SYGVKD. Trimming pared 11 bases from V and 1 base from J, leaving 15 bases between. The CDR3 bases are TGTGCCTCAAAGGGCGGGTCTTCCTACAATGAGCAGTTCTTC. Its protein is CASKGGSSYNEQFF.

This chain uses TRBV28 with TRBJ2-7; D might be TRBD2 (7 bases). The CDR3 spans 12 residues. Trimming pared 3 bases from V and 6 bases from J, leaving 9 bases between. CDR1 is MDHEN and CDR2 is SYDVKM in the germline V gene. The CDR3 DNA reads TGTGCCAGCAGTTTGCGGGGGCCCGAGCAGTACTTC. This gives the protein CASSLRGPEQYF.

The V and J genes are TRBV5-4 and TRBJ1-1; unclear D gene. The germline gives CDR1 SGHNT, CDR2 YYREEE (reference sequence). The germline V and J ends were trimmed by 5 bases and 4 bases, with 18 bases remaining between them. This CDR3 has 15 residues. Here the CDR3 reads CASREEFDVVTEAFF. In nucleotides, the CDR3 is TGTGCCAGCAGGGAGGAATTTGACGTCGTCACTGAAGCTTTCTTT.

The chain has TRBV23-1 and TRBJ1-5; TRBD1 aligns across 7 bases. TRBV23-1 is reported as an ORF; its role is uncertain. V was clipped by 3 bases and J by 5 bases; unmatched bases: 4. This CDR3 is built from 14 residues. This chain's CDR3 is CASSQDQGDQPQHF. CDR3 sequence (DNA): TGCGCCAGCAGTCAGGACCAGGGGGATCAGCCCCAGCATTTT.

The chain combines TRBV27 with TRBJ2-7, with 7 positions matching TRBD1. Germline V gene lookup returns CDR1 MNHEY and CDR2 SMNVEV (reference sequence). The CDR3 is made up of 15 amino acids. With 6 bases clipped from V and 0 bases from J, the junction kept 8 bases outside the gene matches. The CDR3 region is CASRTGQLRSYEQYF. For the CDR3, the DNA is TGTGCCAGCAGAACGGGACAGCTACGCTCCTACGAGCAGTACTTC.

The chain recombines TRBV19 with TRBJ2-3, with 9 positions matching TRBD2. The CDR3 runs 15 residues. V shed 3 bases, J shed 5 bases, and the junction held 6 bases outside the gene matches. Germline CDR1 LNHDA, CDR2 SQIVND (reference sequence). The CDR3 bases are TGTGCCAGTAGTATCTTGCTAGCGGGACAAGATACGCAGTATTTT. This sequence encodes CASSILLAGQDTQYF.

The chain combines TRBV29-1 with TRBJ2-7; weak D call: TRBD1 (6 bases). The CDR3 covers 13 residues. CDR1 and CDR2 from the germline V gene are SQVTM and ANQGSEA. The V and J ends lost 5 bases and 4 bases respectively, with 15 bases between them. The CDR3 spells CSVIAGTKYEQYF. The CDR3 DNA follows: TGCAGCGTTATCGCTGGGACAAAGTACGAGCAGTACTTC.